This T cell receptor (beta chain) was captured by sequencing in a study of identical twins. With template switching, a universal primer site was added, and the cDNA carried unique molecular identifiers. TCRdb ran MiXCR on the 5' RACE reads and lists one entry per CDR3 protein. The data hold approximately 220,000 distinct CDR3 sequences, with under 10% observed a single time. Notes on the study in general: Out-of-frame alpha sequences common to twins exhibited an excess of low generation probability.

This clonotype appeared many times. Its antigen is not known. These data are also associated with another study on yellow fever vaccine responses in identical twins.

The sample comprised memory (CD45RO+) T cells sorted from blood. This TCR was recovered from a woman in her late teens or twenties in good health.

This CDR3 is CSAFRVNTGELFF. The CDR3 DNA is TGCAGTGCTTTTAGGGTCAACACCGGGGAGCTGTTTTTT. The V and J genes are TRBV20-1 and TRBJ2-2; D is unclear. Germline V gene lookup returns CDR1 DFQATT and CDR2 SNEGSKA (reference sequence). The CDR3 contains 13 residues. V dropped 5 bases and J dropped 2 bases, with 9 bases sitting between them.